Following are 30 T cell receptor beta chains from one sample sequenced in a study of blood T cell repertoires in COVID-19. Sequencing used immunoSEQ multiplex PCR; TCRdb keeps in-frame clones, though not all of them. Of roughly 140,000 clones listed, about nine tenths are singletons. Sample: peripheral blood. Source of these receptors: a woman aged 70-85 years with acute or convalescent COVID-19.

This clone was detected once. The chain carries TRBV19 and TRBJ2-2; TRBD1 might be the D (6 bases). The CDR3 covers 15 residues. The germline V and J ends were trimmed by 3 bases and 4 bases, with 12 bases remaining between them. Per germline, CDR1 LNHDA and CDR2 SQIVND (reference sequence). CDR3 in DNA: TGTGCCAGTAGTATCCCCAGGGGCGTCACCGGGGAGCTGTTTTTT. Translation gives CASSIPRGVTGELFF.

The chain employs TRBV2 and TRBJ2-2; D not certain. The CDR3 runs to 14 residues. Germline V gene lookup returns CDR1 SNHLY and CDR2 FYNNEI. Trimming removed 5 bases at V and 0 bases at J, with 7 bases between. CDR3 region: CASSLDSNTGELFF. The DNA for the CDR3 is TGTGCCAGCAGTCTAGATTCGAACACCGGGGAGCTGTTTTTT.

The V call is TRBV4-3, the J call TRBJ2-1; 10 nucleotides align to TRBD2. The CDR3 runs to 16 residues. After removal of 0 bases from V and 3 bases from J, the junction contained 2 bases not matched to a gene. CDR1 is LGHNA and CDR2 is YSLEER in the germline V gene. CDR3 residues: CASSQEAGGLYNEQFF. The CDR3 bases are TGCGCCAGCAGCCAAGAAGCGGGGGGGCTCTACAATGAGCAGTTCTTC.

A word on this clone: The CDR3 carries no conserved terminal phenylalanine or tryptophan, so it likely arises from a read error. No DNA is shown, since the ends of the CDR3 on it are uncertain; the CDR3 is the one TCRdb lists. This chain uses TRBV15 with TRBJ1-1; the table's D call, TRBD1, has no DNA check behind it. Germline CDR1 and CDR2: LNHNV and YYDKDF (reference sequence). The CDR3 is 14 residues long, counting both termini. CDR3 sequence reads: CATSIIRDRGPVTL.

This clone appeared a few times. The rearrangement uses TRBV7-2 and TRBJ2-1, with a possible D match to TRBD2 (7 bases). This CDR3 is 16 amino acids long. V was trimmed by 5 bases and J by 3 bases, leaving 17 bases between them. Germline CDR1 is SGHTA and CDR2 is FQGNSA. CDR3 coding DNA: TGTGCCAGCAGCGCTGGGGGGGGACAAGACTACAATGAGCAGTTCTTC. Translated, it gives CASSAGGGQDYNEQFF.

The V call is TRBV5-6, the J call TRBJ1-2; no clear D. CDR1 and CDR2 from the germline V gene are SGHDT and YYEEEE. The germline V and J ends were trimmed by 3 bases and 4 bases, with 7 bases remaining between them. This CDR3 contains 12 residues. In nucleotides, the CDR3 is TGTGCCAGCAGCTCGCGCCCCTATGGCTACACCTTC. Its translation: CASSSRPYGYTF.

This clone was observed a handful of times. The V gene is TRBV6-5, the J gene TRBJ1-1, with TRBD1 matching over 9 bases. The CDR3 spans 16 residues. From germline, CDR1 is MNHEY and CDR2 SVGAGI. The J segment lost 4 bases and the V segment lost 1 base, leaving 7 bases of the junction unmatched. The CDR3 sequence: CASSYLGQGGGTEAFF. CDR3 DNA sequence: TGTGCCAGCAGTTACTTGGGACAGGGAGGTGGCACTGAAGCTTTCTTT.

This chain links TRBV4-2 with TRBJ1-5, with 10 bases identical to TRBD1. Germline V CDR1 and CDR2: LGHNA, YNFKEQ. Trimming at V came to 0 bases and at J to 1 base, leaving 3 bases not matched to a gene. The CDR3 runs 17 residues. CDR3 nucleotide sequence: TGTGCCAGCAGCCAAGAGACAGGGGGCTTAAGCAATCAGCCCCAGCATTTT. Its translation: CASSQETGGLSNQPQHF.

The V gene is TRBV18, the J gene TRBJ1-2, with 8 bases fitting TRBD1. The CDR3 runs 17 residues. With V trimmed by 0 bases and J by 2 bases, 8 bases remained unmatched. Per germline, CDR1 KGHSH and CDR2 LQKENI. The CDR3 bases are TGTGCCAGCTCACCACCCCCCGGGACAGGTCTCAACTATGGCTACACCTTC. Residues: CASSPPPGTGLNYGYTF.

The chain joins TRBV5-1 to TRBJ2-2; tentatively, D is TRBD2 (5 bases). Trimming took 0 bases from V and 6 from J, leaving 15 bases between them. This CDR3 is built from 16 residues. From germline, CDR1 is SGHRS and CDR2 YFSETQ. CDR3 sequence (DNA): TGCGCCAGCAGCTTGGCCCCGGGCAGGCGGGCCGGGGAGCTGTTTTTT. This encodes CASSLAPGRRAGELFF.

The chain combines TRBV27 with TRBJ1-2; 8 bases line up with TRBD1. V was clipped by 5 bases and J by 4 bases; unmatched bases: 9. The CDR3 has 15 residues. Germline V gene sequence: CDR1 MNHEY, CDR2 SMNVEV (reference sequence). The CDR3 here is CASSGYRGGLYGYTF. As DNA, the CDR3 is TGTGCCAGCAGTGGATACAGGGGGGGGCTCTATGGCTACACCTTC.

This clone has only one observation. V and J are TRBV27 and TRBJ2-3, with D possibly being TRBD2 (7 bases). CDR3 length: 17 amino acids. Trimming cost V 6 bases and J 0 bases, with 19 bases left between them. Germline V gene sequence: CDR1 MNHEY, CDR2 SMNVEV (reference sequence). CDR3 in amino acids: CASRSQGRGTSTDTQYF. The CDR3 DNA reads TGTGCCAGCAGGTCGCAGGGGCGGGGGACTAGCACAGATACGCAGTATTTT.

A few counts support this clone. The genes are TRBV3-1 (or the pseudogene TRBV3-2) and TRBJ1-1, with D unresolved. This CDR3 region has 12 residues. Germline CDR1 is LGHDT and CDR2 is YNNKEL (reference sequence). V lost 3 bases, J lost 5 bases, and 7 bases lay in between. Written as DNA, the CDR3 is TGTGCCAGCAGCCATCCGACAACTGAAGCTTTCTTT. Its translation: CASSHPTTEAFF.

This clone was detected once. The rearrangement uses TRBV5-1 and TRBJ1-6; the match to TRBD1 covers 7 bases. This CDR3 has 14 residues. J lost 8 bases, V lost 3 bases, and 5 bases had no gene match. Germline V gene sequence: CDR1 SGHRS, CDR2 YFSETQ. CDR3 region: CASSSNRGDSPLHF. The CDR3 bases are TGCGCCAGCAGCTCTAACAGGGGTGATTCACCCCTCCACTTT. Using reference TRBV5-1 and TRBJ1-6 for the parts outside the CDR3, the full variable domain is KAGVTQTPRYLIKTRGQQVTLSCSPISGHRSVSWYQQTPGQGLQFLFEYFSETQRNKGNFPGRFSGRQFSNSRSEMNVSTLELGDSALYLCASSSNRGDSPLHFGNGTRLTVT.

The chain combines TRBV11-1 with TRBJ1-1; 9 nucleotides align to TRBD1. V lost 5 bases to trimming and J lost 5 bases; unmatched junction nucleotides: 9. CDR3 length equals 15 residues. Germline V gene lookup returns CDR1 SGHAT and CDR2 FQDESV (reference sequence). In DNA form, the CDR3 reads TGTGCCAGCAGCCCGATATACAGGGGGCGGACTGAAGCTTTCTTT. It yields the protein CASSPIYRGRTEAFF. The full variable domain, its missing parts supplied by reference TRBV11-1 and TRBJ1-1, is EAEVAQSPRYKITEKSQAVAFWCDPISGHATLYWYRQILGQGPELLVQFQDESVVDDSQLPKDRFSAERLKGVDSTLKIQPAELGDSAMYLCASSPIYRGRTEAFFGQGTRLTVV.

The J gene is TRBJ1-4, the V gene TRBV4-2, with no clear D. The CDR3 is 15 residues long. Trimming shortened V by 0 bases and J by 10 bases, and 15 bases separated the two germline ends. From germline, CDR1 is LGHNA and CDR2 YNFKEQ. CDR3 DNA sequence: TGTGCCAGCAGCCAAGATCCCGGGGATCGGAGAAAACTGTTTTTT. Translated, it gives CASSQDPGDRRKLFF.

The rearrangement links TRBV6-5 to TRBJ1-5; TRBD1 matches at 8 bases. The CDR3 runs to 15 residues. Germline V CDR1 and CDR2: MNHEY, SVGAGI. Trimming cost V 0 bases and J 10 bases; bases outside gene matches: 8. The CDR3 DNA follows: TGTGCCAGCAGTTACTCTACTGGACAGGGCGTACCCCAGCATTTT. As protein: CASSYSTGQGVPQHF.

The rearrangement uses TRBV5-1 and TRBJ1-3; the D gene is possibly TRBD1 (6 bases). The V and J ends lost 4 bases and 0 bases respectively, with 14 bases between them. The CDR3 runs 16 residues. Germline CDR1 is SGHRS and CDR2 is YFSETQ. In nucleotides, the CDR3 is TGCGCCAGCAGCAACCGGACAGACAACTCTGGAAACACCATATATTTT. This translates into CASSNRTDNSGNTIYF.

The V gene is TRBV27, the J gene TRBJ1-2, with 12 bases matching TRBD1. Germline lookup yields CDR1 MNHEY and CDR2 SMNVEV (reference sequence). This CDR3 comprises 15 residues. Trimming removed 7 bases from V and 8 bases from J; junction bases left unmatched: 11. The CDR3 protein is CASTPSGQGAWGYTF. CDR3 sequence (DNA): TGTGCCAGCACCCCCTCGGGACAGGGGGCATGGGGCTACACCTTC.

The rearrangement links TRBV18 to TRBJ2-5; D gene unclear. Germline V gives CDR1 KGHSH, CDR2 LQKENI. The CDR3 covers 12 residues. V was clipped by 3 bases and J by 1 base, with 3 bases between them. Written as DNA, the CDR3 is TGTGCCAGCTCACCCAGCCAAGAGACCCAGTACTTC. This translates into CASSPSQETQYF.

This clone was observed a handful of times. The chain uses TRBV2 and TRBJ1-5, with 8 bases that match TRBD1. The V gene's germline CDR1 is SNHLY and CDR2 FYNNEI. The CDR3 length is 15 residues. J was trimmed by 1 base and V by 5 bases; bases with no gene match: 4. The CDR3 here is CASSPGQGSNQPQHF. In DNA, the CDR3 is TGTGCCAGCAGTCCAGGACAGGGAAGCAATCAGCCCCAGCATTTT.

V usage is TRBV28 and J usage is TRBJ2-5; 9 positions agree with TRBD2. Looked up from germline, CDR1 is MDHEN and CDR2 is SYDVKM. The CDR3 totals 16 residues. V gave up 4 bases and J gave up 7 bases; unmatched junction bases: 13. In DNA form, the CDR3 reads TGTGCCAGCAGTTCGGGGCGGGGGGGCCGTCTAGGGACCCAGTACTTC. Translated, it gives CASSSGRGGRLGTQYF.

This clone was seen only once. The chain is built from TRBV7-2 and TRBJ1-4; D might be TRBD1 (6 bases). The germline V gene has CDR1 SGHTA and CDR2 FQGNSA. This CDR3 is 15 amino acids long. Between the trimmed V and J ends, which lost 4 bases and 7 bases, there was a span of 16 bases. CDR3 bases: TGTGCCAGCAGCTGGCCCGGGACATACCCTGAAAAACTGTTTTTT. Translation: CASSWPGTYPEKLFF.

The CDR3 region has the DNA TGCGCCAGCAGTGAATTTGACAGGGGCTCCTACGAGCAGTACGTC. Residues: CASSEFDRGSYEQYV. J is TRBJ2-7 and V is TRBV10-2, with 8 positions matching TRBD1. The ends lost 3 bases at V and 0 bases at J; junction bases unmatched: 4. The CDR3 has 15 residues. Germline values: CDR1 WSHSY, CDR2 SAAADI.

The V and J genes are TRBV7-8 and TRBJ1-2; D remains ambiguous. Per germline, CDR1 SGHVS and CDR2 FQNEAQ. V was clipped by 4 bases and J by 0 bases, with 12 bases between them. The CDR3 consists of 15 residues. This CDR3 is CASSSPGSTNYGYTF. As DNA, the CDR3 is TGTGCCAGCAGCTCTCCTGGCAGTACTAACTATGGCTACACCTTC. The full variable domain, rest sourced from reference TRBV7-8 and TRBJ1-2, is GAGVSQSPRYKVAKRGQDVALRCDPISGHVSLFWYQQALGQGPEFLTYFQNEAQLDKSGLPSDRFFAERPEGSVSTLKIQRTQQEDSAVYLCASSSPGSTNYGYTFGSGTRLTVV.

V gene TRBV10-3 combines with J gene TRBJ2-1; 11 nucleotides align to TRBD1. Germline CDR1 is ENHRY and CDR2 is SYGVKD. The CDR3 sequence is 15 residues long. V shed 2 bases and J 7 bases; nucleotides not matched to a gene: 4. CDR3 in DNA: TGTGCCATCAGTGAGCGGACAGGGGGCTTTAATGAGCAGTTCTTC. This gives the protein CAISERTGGFNEQFF.

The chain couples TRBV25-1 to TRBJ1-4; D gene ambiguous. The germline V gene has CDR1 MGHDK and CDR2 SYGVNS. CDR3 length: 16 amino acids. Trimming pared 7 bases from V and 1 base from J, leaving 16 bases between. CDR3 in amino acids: CASTPGGLLTNEKLFF. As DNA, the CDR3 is TGTGCCAGCACCCCAGGCGGGCTCTTAACTAATGAAAAACTGTTTTTT.

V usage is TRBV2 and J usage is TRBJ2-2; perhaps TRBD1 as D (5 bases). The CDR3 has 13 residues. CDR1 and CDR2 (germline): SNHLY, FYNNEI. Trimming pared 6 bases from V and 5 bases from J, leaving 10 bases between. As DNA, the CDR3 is TGTGCCAGCAGATCCCAGGGAACCGGGGAGCTGTTTTTT. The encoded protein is CASRSQGTGELFF.

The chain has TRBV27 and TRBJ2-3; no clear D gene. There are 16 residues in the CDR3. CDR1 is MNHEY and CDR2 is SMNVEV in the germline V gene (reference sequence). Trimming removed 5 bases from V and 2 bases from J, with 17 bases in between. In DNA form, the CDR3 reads TGTGCCAGCAGTCACGAGCGCACACCTTTCACAGATACGCAGTATTTT. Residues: CASSHERTPFTDTQYF.

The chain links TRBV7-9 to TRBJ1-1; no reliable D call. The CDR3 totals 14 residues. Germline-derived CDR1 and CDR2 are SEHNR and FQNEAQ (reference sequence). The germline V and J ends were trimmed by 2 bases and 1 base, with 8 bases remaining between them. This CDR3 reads CASSLQAPNTEAFF. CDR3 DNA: TGTGCCAGCAGCTTACAAGCCCCGAACACTGAAGCTTTCTTT.